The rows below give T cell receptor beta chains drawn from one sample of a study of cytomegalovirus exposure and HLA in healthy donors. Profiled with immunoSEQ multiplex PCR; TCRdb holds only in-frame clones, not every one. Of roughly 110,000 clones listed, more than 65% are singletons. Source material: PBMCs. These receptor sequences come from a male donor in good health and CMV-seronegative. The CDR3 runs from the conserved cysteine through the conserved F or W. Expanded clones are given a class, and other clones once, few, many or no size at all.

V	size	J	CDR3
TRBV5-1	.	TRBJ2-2	CASSSARTSGNTGELFF
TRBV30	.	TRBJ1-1	CAWGGQGAGNTEAFF
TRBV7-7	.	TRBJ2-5	CASSPTTGNGETQYF
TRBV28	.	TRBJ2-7	CASTVGAGVAEQYF
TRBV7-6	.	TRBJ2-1	CASSLAPSGRANEQFF
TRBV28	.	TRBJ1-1	CASSSRKGGLKTEAFF
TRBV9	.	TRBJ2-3	CASSVATREGSDTQYF
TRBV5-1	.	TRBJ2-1	CASSLRLAGVVGYNEQFF
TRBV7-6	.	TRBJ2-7	CASSSGTSGTYEQYF
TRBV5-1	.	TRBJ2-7	CASSATYEQYF
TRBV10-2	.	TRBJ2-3	CASSGQGRTDTQYF
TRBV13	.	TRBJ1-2	CASSFGTLYGYTF
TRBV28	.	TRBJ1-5	CASSFSQPQHF
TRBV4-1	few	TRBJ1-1	CASSQTGGNTEAFF
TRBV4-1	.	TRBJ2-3	CASSQHPTSDVDTQYF
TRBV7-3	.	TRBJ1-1	CASSVTGAGTEAFF
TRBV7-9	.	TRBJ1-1	CASSPTRDRGVQTEAFF
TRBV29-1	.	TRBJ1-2	CSVEYRVPDGYTF
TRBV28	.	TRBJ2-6	CASSPGQGFSGANVLTF
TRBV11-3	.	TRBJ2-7	CASSLEGGSYEQYF
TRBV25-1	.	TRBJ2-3	CASSEASGTTDTQYF
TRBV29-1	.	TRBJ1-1	CSVSERGAFF
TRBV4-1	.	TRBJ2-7	CASSPQAGDEQYF
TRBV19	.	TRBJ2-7	CATTARLNSYEQYF
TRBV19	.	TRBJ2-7	CASSNSGQTYEQYF
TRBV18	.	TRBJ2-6	CASSPGLSSGSSGANVLTF
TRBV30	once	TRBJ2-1	CAWSRANIKTTSGYNEQFF
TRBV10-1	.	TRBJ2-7	CASSDGGLPYEQYF
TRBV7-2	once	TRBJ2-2	CASSLGGVDTGELFF
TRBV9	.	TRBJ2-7	CASSVGVSSYEQYF
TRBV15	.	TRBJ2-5	CATSRAGQQETQYF
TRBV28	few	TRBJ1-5	CASSFLQGSRQPQHF
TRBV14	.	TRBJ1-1	CASSQDTKPNTEAFF
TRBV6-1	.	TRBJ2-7	CASRIRDEQYF
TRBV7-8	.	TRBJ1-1	CASSLVGADTEAFF
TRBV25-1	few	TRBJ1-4	CASKGASWEKLFF
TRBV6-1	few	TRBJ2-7	CASSETFDGGYEQYF
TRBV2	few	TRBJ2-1	CASSVRESSYNEQFF
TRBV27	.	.	CASSPRTGGEQYF
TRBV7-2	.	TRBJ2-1	CASSLSGTGSNEQFF
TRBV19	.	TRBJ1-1	CASSSYRGTAEAFF
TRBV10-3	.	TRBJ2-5	CAISDRGQETQYF
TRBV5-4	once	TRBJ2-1	CASSLAGYEQFF
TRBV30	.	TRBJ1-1	CAWRRGGAFF
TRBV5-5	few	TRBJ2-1	CASSLVQVLHNEQFF
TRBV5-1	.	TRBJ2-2	CASRRLAGTGELFF
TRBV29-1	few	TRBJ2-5	CSVTPGASGAQYF
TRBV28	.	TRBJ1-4	CASRGQETYQAELFF
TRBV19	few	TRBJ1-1	CASSTPWGWTEAFF
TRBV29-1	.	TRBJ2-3	CSVVLAESTDTQYF
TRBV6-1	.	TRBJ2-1	CASTSGIGNYNEQFF
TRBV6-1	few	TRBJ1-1	CASSERGTEAFF
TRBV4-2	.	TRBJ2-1	CASSQDLSGSGNEQFF
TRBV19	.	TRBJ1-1	CASSSTRTGGNTEAFF
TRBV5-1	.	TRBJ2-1	CASSVGTSGGNEQFF
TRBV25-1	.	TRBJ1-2	CASRDSHLYGYTF
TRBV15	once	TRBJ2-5	CATSGDRDQETQYF
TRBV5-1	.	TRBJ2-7	CASSITSGSDGEQYF
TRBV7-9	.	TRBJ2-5	CASSTGVQETQYF